The clone carrying this T cell receptor (beta chain) was observed a handful of times. The data stem from a study of spatial heterogeneity in lung cancer. Study in general: At a median of roughly 26 months after resection, follow-up PBMC samples were sequenced when available.

TCRdb re-called the 5' RACE reads with MiXCR, one entry per CDR3 protein. This table has 39,000 or so distinct CDR3 sequences, 10% to 13% appearing once. The time point is: blood at routine non-recurrence follow-up after resection. Tumor, nontumor lung or frozen PBMC supplied whole RNA, sequenced without sorting. Sequenced here: PBMCs, sampled at follow-up. The clonotype comes from a female donor with early-stage non-small cell lung cancer.

CDR3 loop: CSAFTGWGTGELFF. CDR3 bases: TGCAGTGCTTTCACAGGGTGGGGCACCGGGGAGCTGTTTTTT. V and J are TRBV20-1 and TRBJ2-2; possibly TRBD1 for D (6 bases). Germline CDR1 reads DFQATT; CDR2 reads SNEGSKA (reference sequence). This CDR3 spans 14 amino acids. The V gene lost 5 bases and the J gene lost 4 bases, with 14 bases spanning the gap.